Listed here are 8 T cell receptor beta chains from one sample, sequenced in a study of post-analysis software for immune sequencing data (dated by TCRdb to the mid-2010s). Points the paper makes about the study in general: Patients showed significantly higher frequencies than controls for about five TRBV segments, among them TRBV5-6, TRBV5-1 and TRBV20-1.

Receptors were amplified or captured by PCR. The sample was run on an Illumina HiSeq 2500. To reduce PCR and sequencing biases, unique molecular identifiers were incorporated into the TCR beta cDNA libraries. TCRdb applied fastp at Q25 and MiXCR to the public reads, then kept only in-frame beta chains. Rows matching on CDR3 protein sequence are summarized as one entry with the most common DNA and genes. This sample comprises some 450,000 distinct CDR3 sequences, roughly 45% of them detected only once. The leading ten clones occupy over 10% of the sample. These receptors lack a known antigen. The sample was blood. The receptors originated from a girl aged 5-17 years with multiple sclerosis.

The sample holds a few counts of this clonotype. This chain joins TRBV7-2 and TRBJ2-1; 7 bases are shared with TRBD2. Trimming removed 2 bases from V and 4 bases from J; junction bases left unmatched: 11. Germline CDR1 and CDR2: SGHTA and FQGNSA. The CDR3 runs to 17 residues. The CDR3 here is CASSLLGGLVGYNEQFF. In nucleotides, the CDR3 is TGTGCCAGCAGCTTACTTGGTGGACTAGTGGGGTACAATGAGCAGTTCTTC.

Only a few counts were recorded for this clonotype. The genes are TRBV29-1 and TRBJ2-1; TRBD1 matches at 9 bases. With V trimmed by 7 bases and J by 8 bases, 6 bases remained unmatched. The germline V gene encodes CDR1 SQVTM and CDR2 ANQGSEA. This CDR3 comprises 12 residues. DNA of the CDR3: TGCAGCGCGACGACAGGGGGGGATGAGCAGTTCTTC. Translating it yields CSATTGGDEQFF.

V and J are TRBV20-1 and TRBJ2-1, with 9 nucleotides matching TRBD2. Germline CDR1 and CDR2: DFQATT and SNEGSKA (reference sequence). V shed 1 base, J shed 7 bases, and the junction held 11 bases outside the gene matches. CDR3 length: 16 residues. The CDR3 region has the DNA TGCAGTGCTAGAGCCCCTCCAGCGGGAGGATCTAATGAGCAGTTCTTC. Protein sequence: CSARAPPAGGSNEQFF.

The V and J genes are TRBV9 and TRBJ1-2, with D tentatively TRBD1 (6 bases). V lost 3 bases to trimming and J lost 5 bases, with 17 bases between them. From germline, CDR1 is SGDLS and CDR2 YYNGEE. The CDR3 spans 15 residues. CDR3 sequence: CASSATGLPSYGYTF. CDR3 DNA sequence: TGTGCCAGCAGCGCCACAGGGTTGCCTAGTTATGGCTACACCTTC.

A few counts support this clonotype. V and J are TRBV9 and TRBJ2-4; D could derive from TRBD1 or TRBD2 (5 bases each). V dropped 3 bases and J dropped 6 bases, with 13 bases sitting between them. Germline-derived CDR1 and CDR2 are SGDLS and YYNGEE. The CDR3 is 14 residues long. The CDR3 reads CASSGGTDLNIQYF. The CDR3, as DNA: TGTGCCAGCAGCGGTGGGACGGACCTAAACATTCAGTACTTC.

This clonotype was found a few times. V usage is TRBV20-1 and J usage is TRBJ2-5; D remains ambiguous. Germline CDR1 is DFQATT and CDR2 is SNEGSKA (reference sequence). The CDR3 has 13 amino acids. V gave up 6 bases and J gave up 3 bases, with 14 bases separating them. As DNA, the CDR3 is TGCAGTGCGCTTGACTTGACAAAAGAGACCCAGTACTTC. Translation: CSALDLTKETQYF.

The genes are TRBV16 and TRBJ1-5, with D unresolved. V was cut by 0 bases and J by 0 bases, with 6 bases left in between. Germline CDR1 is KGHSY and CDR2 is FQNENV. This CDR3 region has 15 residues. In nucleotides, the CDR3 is TGTGCCAGCAGCCAATCGACGTATAGCAATCAGCCCCAGCATTTT. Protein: CASSQSTYSNQPQHF.

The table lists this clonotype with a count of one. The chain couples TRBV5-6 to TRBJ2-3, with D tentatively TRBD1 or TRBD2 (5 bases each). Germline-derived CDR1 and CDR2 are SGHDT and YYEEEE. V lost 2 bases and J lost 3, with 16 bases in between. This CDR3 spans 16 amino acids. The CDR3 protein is CASSFTTGPGTDTQYF. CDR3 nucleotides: TGTGCCAGCAGCTTCACTACGGGACCCGGAACAGATACGCAGTATTTT.